There are a few counts of the clone carrying this T cell receptor beta chain. These data belong to a study of cytomegalovirus exposure and HLA in healthy donors. Use of 60 Vbeta and 13 Jbeta primers characterized the PCR. Here immunoSEQ multiplex PCR was the method, and the copy in TCRdb shows in-frame clones only, minus some. The sample holds some 200,000 clones, approximately 70% seen once. CDR3 length equals 19 residues. Trimming took 4 bases from V and 0 from J; bases not matched to a gene: 11. Looked up from germline, CDR1 is SGHDT and CDR2 is YYEEEE. The sample comprised PBMCs. This chain uses TRBV5-6 with TRBJ2-6, with TRBD1 matching over 9 bases. The sequence was collected from a young woman in good health and CMV-seronegative. CDR3 nucleotides: TGTGCCAGCAGCCCTCTAGGGACAGGGCTTATCTCTGGGGCCAACGTCCTGACTTTC. Its protein is CASSPLGTGLISGANVLTF.